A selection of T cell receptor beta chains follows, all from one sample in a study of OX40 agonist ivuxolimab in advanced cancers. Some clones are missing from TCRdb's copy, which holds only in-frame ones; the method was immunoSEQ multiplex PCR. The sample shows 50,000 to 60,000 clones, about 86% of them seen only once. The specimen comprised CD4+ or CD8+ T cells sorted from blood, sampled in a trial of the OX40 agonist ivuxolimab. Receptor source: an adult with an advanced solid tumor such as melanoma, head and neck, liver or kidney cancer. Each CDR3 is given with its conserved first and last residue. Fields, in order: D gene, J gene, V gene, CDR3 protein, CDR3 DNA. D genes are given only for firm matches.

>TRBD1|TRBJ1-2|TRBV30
CAWSRTGYGYTF
TGTGCCTGGAGCCGGACAGGGTATGGCTACACCTTC
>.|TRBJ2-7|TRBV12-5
CASGLVWGFSGEQYF
TGTGCTAGTGGTTTGGTATGGGGTTTCTCGGGCGAGCAGTACTTC
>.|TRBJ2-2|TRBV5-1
CASSLIDRGTGELFF
TGCGCCAGCAGCCTGATTGACCGGGGCACCGGGGAGCTGTTTTTT
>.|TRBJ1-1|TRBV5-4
CASSRDSRSPEAFF
TGTGCCAGCAGCCGTGACAGTAGGTCCCCTGAAGCTTTCTTT
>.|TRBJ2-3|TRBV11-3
CASSLGGGGGTDTQYF
TGTGCCAGCAGCTTAGGAGGGGGAGGTGGCACAGATACGCAGTATTTT
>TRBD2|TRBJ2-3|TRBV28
CASTGTRTTDTQYF
TGTGCCAGCACCGGGACTAGGACCACAGATACGCAGTATTTT
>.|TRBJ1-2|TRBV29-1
CSVEDQGYHGYTF
TGCAGCGTTGAAGACCAGGGGTACCATGGCTACACCTTC
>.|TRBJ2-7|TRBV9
CASSVVAVLRDLYEQYF
TGTGCCAGCAGCGTAGTCGCGGTGCTAAGGGATCTTTACGAGCAGTACTTC
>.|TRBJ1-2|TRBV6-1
CASSEEATRTIGGYTF
TGTGCCAGCAGTGAAGAGGCCACAAGGACAATTGGTGGCTACACCTTC
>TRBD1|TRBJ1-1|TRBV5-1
CASSGTGGGVTEAFF
TGCGCCAGCAGCGGGACAGGGGGCGGAGTGACTGAAGCTTTCTTT
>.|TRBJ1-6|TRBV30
CAWSGQVNSPLHF
TGTGCCTGGAGCGGGCAGGTTAATTCACCCCTCCACTTT